The T cell receptor beta chain described here comes from a study of T cell responses to AZD1222 COVID-19 vaccine. The study's findings and limits: None of the repertoires were sampled until the peak T cell response had passed. Nearly half of the spike-specific TCRs reportedly recognize variant regions that carry no mutations. A mostly white British donor set with more females was recruited, and clonal diversity was possibly underestimated.

Profiling relied on immunoSEQ multiplex PCR, and the TCRdb table lists in-frame clones only, not all of them. The sample has roughly 90,000 clones; 85% to 90% are singletons. Details on this clone: Its antigen is as yet unknown.

Pooling covered second doses at about 4 or about 12 weeks. The germline V gene has CDR1 SGHTA and CDR2 FQGTGA. The CDR3 loop spans 13 amino acids. Deletions cut 5 bases from V and 0 bases from J, with 5 bases between. This sequence joins TRBV7-3 and TRBJ2-1; no clear D gene. The source material was peripheral blood, sampled 28 days after the second AZD1222 dose. This receptor was taken from an adult who received the AZD1222 COVID-19 vaccine. CDR3 amino acids: CASSVTSYNEQFF. The CDR3 DNA sequence: TGTGCCAGCAGCGTCACCTCCTACAATGAGCAGTTCTTC.